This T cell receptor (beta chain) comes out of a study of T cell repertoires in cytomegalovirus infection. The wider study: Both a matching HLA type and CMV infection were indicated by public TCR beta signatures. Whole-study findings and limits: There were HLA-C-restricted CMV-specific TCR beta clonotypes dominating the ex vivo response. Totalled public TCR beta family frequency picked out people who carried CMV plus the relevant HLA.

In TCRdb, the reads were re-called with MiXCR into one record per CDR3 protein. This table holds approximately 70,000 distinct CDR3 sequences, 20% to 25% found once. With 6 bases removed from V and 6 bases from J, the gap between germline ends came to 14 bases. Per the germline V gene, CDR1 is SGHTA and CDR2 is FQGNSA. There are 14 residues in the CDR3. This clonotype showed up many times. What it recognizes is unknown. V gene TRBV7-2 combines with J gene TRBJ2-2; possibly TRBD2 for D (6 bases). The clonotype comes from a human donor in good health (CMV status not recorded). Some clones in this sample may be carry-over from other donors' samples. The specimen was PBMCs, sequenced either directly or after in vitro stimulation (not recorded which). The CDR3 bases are TGTGCCAGCAGGCCGACTAGACTGGCCGGGGAGCTGTTTTTT. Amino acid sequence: CASRPTRLAGELFF.